The rows below give T cell receptor beta chains drawn from one sample of a study of a mutant IDH1 vaccine in newly diagnosed glioma. Sequencing was performed with immunoSEQ multiplex PCR; in TCRdb, only in-frame clones are kept and a portion is missing. The profile shows almost 30,000 clones, around 90% of them singletons. No antigens are known for them. Sample: peripheral blood mononuclear cells (PBMCs), taken from a glioma patient whose treatment included an IDH1 peptide vaccine. All receptors come from a woman aged 40 to 55 with glioma. Some clones in this sample may be carry-over from other donors' samples. Each CDR3 is given with its conserved first and last residue. Fields, in order: J gene, D gene, V gene, CDR3 length, CDR3 protein. The D gene is left open where the match is weak.

j_gene: TRBJ1-1; d_gene: -; v_gene: TRBV13; len: 16; CDR3aa: CASSLGRGGWVTEAFF
j_gene: TRBJ2-1; d_gene: TRBD1; v_gene: TRBV5-1; len: 15; CDR3aa: CASSPDGTGVNEQFF
j_gene: TRBJ2-7; d_gene: -; v_gene: TRBV6-1; len: 15; CDR3aa: CASSEGAGNLYEQYF
j_gene: TRBJ2-5; d_gene: -; v_gene: TRBV10-3; len: 12; CDR3aa: CAIARQQETQYF
j_gene: TRBJ1-1; d_gene: TRBD1; v_gene: TRBV28; len: 18; CDR3aa: CASSLYPKTGGRNTEAFF
j_gene: TRBJ1-6; d_gene: -; v_gene: TRBV5-5; len: 17; CDR3aa: CASSLEASGQGNSPLHF
j_gene: TRBJ2-7; d_gene: -; v_gene: TRBV5-5; len: 13; CDR3aa: CASSPDGSYEQYF
j_gene: TRBJ2-1; d_gene: TRBD2; v_gene: TRBV19; len: 18; CDR3aa: CASSQTDPGLAGDDEQFF
j_gene: TRBJ2-1; d_gene: -; v_gene: TRBV2; len: 11; CDR3aa: CASSEFDGQFF
j_gene: TRBJ2-2; d_gene: -; v_gene: TRBV19; len: 16; CDR3aa: CASSIPGILDTGELFF